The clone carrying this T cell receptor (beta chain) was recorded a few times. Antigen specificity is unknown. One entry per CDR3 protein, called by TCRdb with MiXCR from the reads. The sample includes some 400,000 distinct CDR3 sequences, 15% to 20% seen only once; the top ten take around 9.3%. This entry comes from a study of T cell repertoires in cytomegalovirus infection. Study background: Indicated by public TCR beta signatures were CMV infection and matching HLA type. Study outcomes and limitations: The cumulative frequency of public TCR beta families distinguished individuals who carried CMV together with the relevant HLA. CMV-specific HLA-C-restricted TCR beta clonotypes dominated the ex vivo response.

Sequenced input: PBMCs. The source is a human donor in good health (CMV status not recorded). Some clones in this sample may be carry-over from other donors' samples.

In nucleotides, the CDR3 is TGTGCCAGCAGCCAAGTCCATTTGGACGGACCATACGAGCAGTACTTC. It translates to CASSQVHLDGPYEQYF. This chain connects TRBV4-2 to TRBJ2-7, with D hard to call. The V end was cut by 1 base, the J end by 4 bases, with 17 bases between. CDR1 is LGHNA, CDR2 YNFKEQ, per germline. This CDR3 spans 16 amino acids.